Included here is one TCR beta chain sequence, with context. The authors negatively isolated CD8+ and CD4+ T cells and FACS-enriched TEMRA cells. Trimming removed 4 bases from V and 3 bases from J, with 16 bases in between. The germline CDR1 and CDR2 sequences are SGHAT and FQNNGV. The CDR3 runs to 15 residues. With random hexamers, 0.5 to 1 ug RNA was reverse transcribed. In TCRdb, the immunoSEQ multiplex PCR reads were re-called with MiXCR into one record per CDR3 protein. The table lists 15,000 to 20,000 distinct CDR3 sequences, 85% to 95% of them singletons. The source of the sample is a study of CD8 T cells in Susac syndrome.

Material for sequencing was CD8+ T cells from PBMCs. The chain joins TRBV11-2 to TRBJ2-7; D perhaps matches TRBD2 (5 bases). The sequence derives from a human donor in good health. For the CDR3, the DNA is TGTGCCAGCAGCTCAGTTCTCGGACTCTACTACGAGCAGTACTTC. It is translated as CASSSVLGLYYEQYF.